Following are 20 T cell receptor beta chains from one sample sequenced in a study of technical replicates of blood from a few donors. TCRdb's copy holds only in-frame clones and misses some; the assay was immunoSEQ multiplex PCR. The data show just over 80,000 clones, approximately 96% seen once. Sequenced input: T cells isolated from PBMCs. These receptors originate from a human donor in good health.

This chain links TRBV30 with TRBJ2-7, with D possibly matching TRBD1 (6 bases). Germline V gene data show CDR1 as GTSNPN and CDR2 as SVGIG (reference sequence). There are 14 residues in the CDR3. V lost 3 bases, J lost 4 bases, and 16 bases lay in between. CDR3 DNA: TGTGCCTGGAGCCAACGCCCTGGACAGTACGAGCAGTACTTC. Its translation is CAWSQRPGQYEQYF.

The chain combines TRBV7-6 with TRBJ1-5, with TRBD1 matching over 10 bases. Germline lookup yields CDR1 SGHVS and CDR2 FNYEAQ. The junction had 6 bases not matched to a gene; V was cut back by 1 base and J by 3 bases. There are 17 residues in the CDR3. The CDR3 DNA follows: TGTGCCAGCAGCTTAGATTTGGGGACAGGGGTCAATCAGCCCCAGCATTTT. Amino acid sequence: CASSLDLGTGVNQPQHF.

The chain employs TRBV27 and TRBJ2-3; 13 bases are a match to TRBD2. This CDR3 region has 14 residues. CDR1 is MNHEY, CDR2 SMNVEV, per germline (reference sequence). Trimming at V came to 9 bases and at J to 5 bases, leaving 5 bases not matched to a gene. CDR3 nucleotides: TGTGCCAGTTCGGGACTAGCGGGGAGAGATACGCAGTATTTT. Translation gives CASSGLAGRDTQYF.

J is TRBJ2-3 and V is TRBV14; 10 bases fit TRBD2. V lost 0 bases to trimming and J lost 4 bases; unmatched junction nucleotides: 7. Germline values: CDR1 SGHDN, CDR2 FVKESK. The CDR3 has 17 residues. CDR3 bases: TGTGCCAGCAGCCAAGATAGAGCGGGAGGGCCTGCAGATACGCAGTATTTT. Translated: CASSQDRAGGPADTQYF.

V and J are TRBV5-1 and TRBJ2-1; possible D gene TRBD2, 6 bases. The CDR3 runs 13 residues. Germline loops: CDR1 SGHRS, CDR2 YFSETQ. V shed 5 bases and J shed 0 bases, with 6 bases lying between them. The chain's CDR3 is CASRGGSYNEQFF. For the CDR3, the DNA is TGCGCCAGCAGGGGGGGCTCCTACAATGAGCAGTTCTTC.

This chain uses TRBV9 with TRBJ2-5, with D perhaps matching TRBD2 (6 bases). This CDR3 comprises 14 residues. Trimming removed 6 bases from V and 2 bases from J, with 14 bases in between. Germline CDR1 reads SGDLS; CDR2 reads YYNGEE. CDR3 nucleotide sequence: TGTGCCAGCAACCCGGGGGTTCCACAAGAGACCCAGTACTTC. It is translated as CASNPGVPQETQYF.

The V call is TRBV2, the J call TRBJ2-3, with 10 nucleotides matching TRBD2. The germline gives CDR1 SNHLY, CDR2 FYNNEI. Trimming at V came to 3 bases and at J to 5 bases, leaving 14 bases not matched to a gene. The CDR3 totals 18 residues. CDR3 sequence reads: CASSESLWLAGAGDTQYF. CDR3 nucleotides: TGTGCCAGCAGTGAGTCCTTGTGGCTAGCGGGAGCTGGAGATACGCAGTATTTT.

This clone was seen more than once but under ten times. This chain connects TRBV19 to TRBJ1-5; TRBD1 agrees at 8 bases. Trimming at V came to 7 bases and at J to 8 bases, leaving 7 bases not matched to a gene. Germline values: CDR1 LNHDA, CDR2 SQIVND (reference sequence). The length of the CDR3 is 13 residues. This CDR3 is CASKNRGMEPQHF. The CDR3 DNA reads TGTGCCAGTAAAAACAGGGGGATGGAGCCCCAGCATTTT.

The genes are TRBV29-1 and TRBJ1-4; TRBD1 matches 9 bases. Germline CDR1 and CDR2: SQVTM and ANQGSEA. The CDR3 contains 13 residues. The junction had 2 bases not matched to a gene; V was cut back by 3 bases and J by 6 bases. This chain's CDR3 is CSVEDRGYEKLFF. DNA for the CDR3: TGCAGCGTTGAGGACAGGGGATATGAAAAACTGTTTTTT.

This chain connects TRBV4-1 to TRBJ2-7; 10 positions match TRBD2. The V gene end was trimmed by 4 bases and the J gene end by 2 bases; junction bases not matched to a gene: 14. Looked up from germline, CDR1 is MGHRA and CDR2 is YSYEKL. The CDR3 consists of 18 residues. CDR3 sequence: CASSLRVGTSETPYEQYF. DNA of the CDR3: TGCGCCAGCAGCCTTCGCGTCGGGACTAGCGAGACCCCCTACGAGCAGTACTTC.

This rearrangement joins TRBV27 to TRBJ2-7, with TRBD1 matching 9 bases. Per the germline V gene, CDR1 is MNHEY and CDR2 is SMNVEV (reference sequence). CDR3 length equals 15 residues. After removal of 7 bases from V and 3 bases from J, the junction contained 10 bases not matched to a gene. The CDR3 DNA reads as TGTGCCAGCATTCCCACAGGGGGCAATGTCTACGAGCAGTACTTC. This codes for CASIPTGGNVYEQYF.

The V call is TRBV9, the J call TRBJ2-3, with a weak D call TRBD1 (7 bases). The ends were cut back, 3 bases at V and 3 bases at J, with 11 bases in the middle. The CDR3 contains 14 residues. Germline CDR1 reads SGDLS; CDR2 reads YYNGEE. In DNA, the CDR3 is TGTGCCAGCAGCGGACAGGGAGGAACAGATACGCAGTATTTT. Translated, it gives CASSGQGGTDTQYF.

The V gene is TRBV6-5, the J gene TRBJ1-4; TRBD1 is a possible D gene (5 bases). Germline CDR1 is MNHEY and CDR2 is SVGAGI. There are 15 residues in the CDR3. With 10 bases removed from V and 6 bases from J, the gap between germline ends came to 21 bases. The CDR3: CATNPTGLVYEKLFF. The CDR3 DNA follows: TGTGCCACCAACCCTACGGGACTTGTCTATGAAAAACTGTTTTTT.

The V call is TRBV27, the J call TRBJ1-1; D perhaps matches TRBD1 (6 bases). The germline V gene has CDR1 MNHEY and CDR2 SMNVEV (reference sequence). The CDR3 spans 12 residues. Trimming stripped 2 bases from V and 11 bases from J, with 12 bases between. The DNA of the CDR3 is TGTGCCAGCAGTTTAGGGGGGGCGCCCGCTTTCTTT. It codes for CASSLGGAPAFF.

The chain employs TRBV29-1 and TRBJ1-2; 8 nucleotides align to TRBD1. The CDR3 loop spans 16 amino acids. V lost 3 bases, J lost 4 bases, and 13 bases stayed unmatched. Germline V gene data show CDR1 as SQVTM and CDR2 as ANQGSEA. The CDR3 bases are TGCAGCGTTGATATAGTGGGGACAGGATTAGTCTATGGCTACACCTTC. Amino acid sequence: CSVDIVGTGLVYGYTF.

J is TRBJ2-1 and V is TRBV5-1; perhaps TRBD2 as D (6 bases). Germline V gene lookup returns CDR1 SGHRS and CDR2 YFSETQ. The CDR3 consists of 16 residues. Trimming shortened V by 3 bases and J by 0 bases, and 13 bases separated the two germline ends. The CDR3 DNA reads as TGCGCCAGCAGCTGGGGACTTTCAAGCTCCTACAATGAGCAGTTCTTC. Translating it yields CASSWGLSSSYNEQFF.

The chain is built from TRBV5-4 and TRBJ2-5, with 7 bases lining up with TRBD2. Germline-derived CDR1 and CDR2 are SGHNT and YYREEE (reference sequence). The CDR3 length is 13 residues. V trimming: 5 bases; J trimming: 4 bases; junction bases outside the gene matches: 5. The CDR3, as DNA: TGTGCCAGCAGATCGACTAGCATAGAGACCCAGTACTTC. Protein product: CASRSTSIETQYF.

The rearrangement uses TRBV5-1 and TRBJ2-5, with 7 bases fitting TRBD2. The V and J ends lost 4 bases and 3 bases, in that order; junction bases with no gene match: 6. The germline CDR1 and CDR2 sequences are SGHRS and YFSETQ. The CDR3 runs 14 residues. The CDR3 region is CASSLMGTKETQYF. The CDR3, as DNA: TGCGCCAGCAGCCTCATGGGGACTAAAGAGACCCAGTACTTC.

This chain links TRBV11-3 with TRBJ2-7; 8 bases fit TRBD2. The germline CDR1 and CDR2 sequences are SGHNT and YENEEA. CDR3 length: 14 amino acids. J gave up 7 bases and V 5 bases, and 10 bases lay outside the gene matches. In DNA form, the CDR3 reads TGTGCCAGCAGCCCTACTGTAGCGGGAAGAGAGCAGTACTTC. Its protein product is CASSPTVAGREQYF. The full variable domain, completed using reference TRBV11-3 and TRBJ2-7, is EAGVVQSPRYKIIEKKQPVAFWCNPISGHNTLYWYLQNLGQGPELLIRYENEEAVDDSQLPKDRFSAERLKGVDSTLKIQPAELGDSAVYLCASSPTVAGREQYFGPGTRLTVT.

V is TRBV4-2 and J is TRBJ2-5; 7 nucleotides agree with TRBD2. This CDR3 is built from 17 residues. After removal of 0 bases from V and 4 bases from J, the junction contained 11 bases not matched to a gene. Germline values: CDR1 LGHNA, CDR2 YNFKEQ. This CDR3 reads CASSQDLRTRAGETQYF. In DNA, the CDR3 is TGTGCCAGCAGCCAAGATCTTAGGACTAGGGCGGGAGAGACCCAGTACTTC.